This TCR beta chain originates from a study of T cell repertoires in cytomegalovirus infection. The CDR3 extends over 12 amino acids. Germline CDR1 reads MNHGY; CDR2 reads SAAAGT. Each CDR3 protein is one row after TCRdb ran MiXCR on the reads. The repertoire consists of 900,000 to 950,000 distinct CDR3 sequences, with about a third occurring once and the leading ten covering around an eighth. As concerns this clonotype: Its target is not known. One end of the junction varies from germline; a read error may be responsible.

The sequencing used cultured CD8+ T cells from PBMCs, collected from culture after CMV antigen stimulation. The sequence came from a human donor in good health (CMV status not recorded). Some clones in this sample may be carry-over from other donors' samples. The chain links TRBV6-8 to TRBJ1-6; D is ambiguous. The CDR3 DNA reads TGTGCCAGCGGGGATTATAATTCATCCCTCCACTTT. This sequence encodes CASGDYNSSLHF.